The 9 T cell receptor beta chains given below trace back to one sample, sequenced in a study of OX40 agonist ivuxolimab in advanced cancers. Assay used: immunoSEQ multiplex PCR; TCRdb lists only in-frame clones, some missing. The table lists around 80,000 clones, around 83% of them singletons. The sample in question was CD4+ or CD8+ T cells sorted from blood, obtained in a trial of the OX40 agonist ivuxolimab. The receptors shown here come from an adult with an advanced solid tumor such as melanoma, head and neck, liver or kidney cancer.

This rearrangement joins TRBV28 to TRBJ2-5, with 14 bases lining up with TRBD2. CDR3 size: 15 residues. J gave up 4 bases and V 7 bases, and 5 bases lay outside the gene matches. The germline CDR1 and CDR2 sequences are MDHEN and SYDVKM. The CDR3 coding sequence is TGTGCCAGCACCCCAGGGACTAGCGGGGGAGAGACCCAGTACTTC. It codes for CASTPGTSGGETQYF.

A single count supports this clone. The chain joins TRBV30 to TRBJ2-7, with 9 nucleotides matching TRBD1. With V trimmed by 4 bases and J by 4 bases, 11 bases remained unmatched. Germline loops: CDR1 GTSNPN, CDR2 SVGIG (reference sequence). This CDR3 is built from 15 residues. CDR3 coding DNA: TGTGCCTGGACCTCGATGGACAGGGGTGGTTACGAGCAGTACTTC. Amino acid sequence: CAWTSMDRGGYEQYF.

This clone was seen more than once but under ten times. The chain couples TRBV5-1 to TRBJ2-1, with 9 bases that match TRBD1. The CDR3 runs 16 residues. V dropped 6 bases and J dropped 0; count of bases not matched to a gene: 7. Germline V gene lookup returns CDR1 SGHRS and CDR2 YFSETQ. This CDR3 reads CASTLQGASSYNEQFF. The DNA for the CDR3 is TGCGCCAGCACATTACAGGGGGCGAGCTCCTACAATGAGCAGTTCTTC.

This sequence joins TRBV18 and TRBJ2-7; D is ambiguous. The V gene lost 0 bases and the J gene lost 4 bases, with 10 bases spanning the gap. This CDR3 has 14 residues. Germline CDR1 KGHSH, CDR2 LQKENI. DNA for the CDR3: TGTGCCAGCTCACCACCGGCAGTTACTTACGAGCAGTACTTC. Translated: CASSPPAVTYEQYF.

The J gene is TRBJ2-4, the V gene TRBV30; the D gene could be TRBD1 or TRBD2 (5 bases each). Germline loops: CDR1 GTSNPN, CDR2 SVGIG (reference sequence). Trimming took 2 bases from V and 1 from J, leaving 9 bases between them. This CDR3 region has 14 residues. The CDR3 nucleotides are TGTGCCTGGAGTCCTTGGGGGGCCAAAAACATTCAGTACTTC. Translating it yields CAWSPWGAKNIQYF.

The V and J genes are TRBV11-2 and TRBJ2-3; D remains unclear. The V and J ends lost 0 bases and 5 bases respectively, with 9 bases between them. The CDR3 has 14 residues. Germline loops: CDR1 SGHAT, CDR2 FQNNGV. Here the CDR3 DNA reads TGTGCCAGCAGCTTAGATGCAGTAGGAGATACGCAGTATTTT. Its protein is CASSLDAVGDTQYF.

This clone was seen a few times. The chain uses TRBV29-1 and TRBJ1-2, with no clear D. This CDR3 region has 11 residues. In germline, CDR1 is SQVTM, CDR2 ANQGSEA. The V gene lost 1 base and the J gene lost 0 bases, with 0 bases spanning the gap. CDR3: CSVEANYGYTF. In DNA, the CDR3 is TGCAGCGTTGAAGCTAACTATGGCTACACCTTC.

The rearrangement joins TRBV7-2 to TRBJ1-5, with no clear D. The CDR3 sequence is 13 residues long. Looked up from germline, CDR1 is SGHTA and CDR2 is FQGNSA. V lost 4 bases, J lost 6 bases, and 10 bases lay in between. CDR3 coding DNA: TGTGCCAGCAGCTCGACCAAAGCTCAGCCCCAGCATTTT. It is translated as CASSSTKAQPQHF. The variable domain in full, with the rest retrieved from reference TRBV7-2 and TRBJ1-5, is GAGVSQSPSNKVTEKGKDVELRCDPISGHTALYWYRQSLGQGLEFLIYFQGNSAPDKSGLPSDRFSAERTGGSVSTLTIQRTQQEDSAVYLCASSSTKAQPQHFGDGTRLSIL.

This chain connects TRBV10-3 to TRBJ2-1; D remains ambiguous. V was trimmed by 9 bases and J by 10 bases, leaving 22 bases between them. Germline CDR1 reads ENHRY; CDR2 reads SYGVKD. The CDR3 spans 14 residues. The CDR3 sequence: CAMAKGSDVWEQFF. CDR3 nucleotide sequence: TGTGCCATGGCCAAAGGGTCAGACGTATGGGAGCAGTTCTTC.